This TCR beta chain comes out of a study of blood T cells in healthy people across ages. In its sample, this clonotype was seen many times. There are 14 residues in the CDR3. With V trimmed by 3 bases and J by 8 bases, 9 bases remained unmatched. Germline lookup yields CDR1 DFQATT and CDR2 SNEGSKA (reference sequence). A second about 6 to 12 cycle PCR used barcoded and J-beta primers. A template-switch adaptor that had 12 random nucleotides put a tag on each cDNA molecule. TCRdb analysed the 5' RACE reads with MiXCR anew, one entry per CDR3 protein. Of approximately 700,000 distinct CDR3 sequences detected, about 34% appear once; the ten largest clones hold roughly 14%.

Material: blood. The genes are TRBV20-1 and TRBJ2-4; TRBD2 matches 8 bases. The clonotype was recovered from an elderly woman in good health. This chain's CDR3 is CSASPWGRGDIQYF. In nucleotides, the CDR3 is TGCAGTGCTAGCCCCTGGGGGCGGGGGGACATTCAGTACTTC.